Presented here are 12 T cell receptor beta chains from one specimen sequenced in a study of CD8+ T cells in alopecia areata. Described treatment: oral pan-JAK inhibitor, 5-10 mg twice daily. RNA, once extracted, was reverse transcribed into cDNA for use as the sequencing template. TCRdb's table, derived via immunoSEQ multiplex PCR, lists solely in-frame clones and lacks some. The table has approximately 210,000 clones, approximately 65% seen once. The sequenced sample was CD4+ T cells sorted from blood, obtained at approximately week 44, from a patient treated with tofacitinib. These receptors all come from a human donor with alopecia areata.

This chain connects TRBV30 to TRBJ1-1, with 7 bases lining up with TRBD1. V lost 0 bases and J lost 3; bases outside the gene matches: 13. The CDR3 contains 17 residues. Per the germline V gene, CDR1 is GTSNPN and CDR2 is SVGIG (reference sequence). The CDR3: CAWSVRGGGAGDTEAFF. The CDR3 DNA is TGTGCCTGGAGTGTACGGGGAGGGGGCGCCGGGGACACTGAAGCTTTCTTT.

The V call is TRBV29-1, the J call TRBJ2-7, with a tentative D call TRBD2 (5 bases). V lost 7 bases, J lost 4 bases, and 11 bases lay in between. The germline V gene has CDR1 SQVTM and CDR2 ANQGSEA. The CDR3 runs 11 residues. The CDR3 sequence: CSARRGYEQYF. CDR3 DNA: TGCAGCGCAAGACGGGGATACGAGCAGTACTTC.

The chain carries TRBV25-1 and TRBJ2-7; D not resolved. With 2 bases removed from V and 5 bases from J, the gap between germline ends came to 16 bases. Germline V lookup: CDR1 MGHDK, CDR2 SYGVNS. The CDR3 has 15 residues. In DNA, the CDR3 is TGTGCCAGCAGTGAACGGCCGCAATTTGGACACGAGCAGTACTTC. This codes for CASSERPQFGHEQYF.

V gene TRBV7-6 combines with J gene TRBJ2-1; 9 bases are shared with TRBD2. The V and J ends lost 1 base and 6 bases, in that order; junction bases with no gene match: 7. The length of the CDR3 is 16 residues. CDR1 SGHVS and CDR2 FNYEAQ come from the germline V gene. The CDR3 is CASSLGPGTSTNEQFF. The CDR3 DNA reads TGTGCCAGCAGCTTAGGACCCGGGACTAGCACCAATGAGCAGTTCTTC.

In regard to this clone: Other DNA sequences in this specimen translate into the identical CDR3. The V gene is TRBV30, the J gene TRBJ1-2; D call uncertain. Germline V lookup: CDR1 GTSNPN, CDR2 SVGIG (reference sequence). The CDR3 is made up of 11 amino acids. Trimming stripped 4 bases from V and 1 base from J, with 4 bases between. This CDR3 reads CAWKVNYGYTF. The CDR3 nucleotides are TGTGCCTGGAAAGTTAACTATGGCTACACCTTC. Full variable domain (rest looked up from reference TRBV30 and TRBJ1-2): SQTIHQWPATLVQPVGSPLSLECTVEGTSNPNLYWYRQAAGRGLQLLFYSVGIGQISSEVPQNLSASRPQDRQFILSSKKLLLSDSGFYLCAWKVNYGYTFGSGTRLTVV.

This clone has just a few counts. The chain employs TRBV19 and TRBJ1-5; the match to TRBD1 covers 10 bases. This CDR3 has 16 amino acids. Per germline, CDR1 LNHDA and CDR2 SQIVND (reference sequence). The trim removed 6 bases at V and 8 bases at J, leaving 13 bases unmatched. This CDR3 is CASSRLDRGKREPQHF. Written as DNA, the CDR3 is TGTGCCAGTAGCCGTCTGGACAGGGGGAAGCGGGAGCCCCAGCATTTT.

This clone was observed a few times. At the DNA level, this CDR3 is encoded by other sequences in the same sample as well. The gene calls are TRBV29-1 and TRBJ1-2; 9 bases match TRBD1. V lost 6 bases, J lost 3 bases, and 2 bases stayed unmatched. The CDR3 is 12 amino acids. The V gene's germline CDR1 is SQVTM and CDR2 ANQGSEA. The CDR3: CSVGDRDYGYTF. The CDR3 coding sequence is TGCAGCGTGGGGGACAGGGACTATGGCTACACCTTC.

This clone was detected once. CDR3: CASGLVVGTGGHQPQHF. The CDR3 region has the DNA TGTGCTAGTGGTTTGGTAGTGGGGACAGGGGGCCATCAGCCCCAGCATTTT. The V gene is TRBV12-5, the J gene TRBJ1-5; 12 positions agree with TRBD1. Trimming cost V 0 bases and J 5 bases; bases outside gene matches: 5. CDR1 LGHNT and CDR2 FRNRAP come from the germline V gene. The CDR3 loop spans 17 amino acids.

Only a few counts were recorded for this clone. The V and J genes are TRBV29-1 and TRBJ2-1, with D perhaps TRBD1 (6 bases). This CDR3 comprises 14 residues. Germline-derived CDR1 and CDR2 are SQVTM and ANQGSEA. Trimming pared 7 bases from V and 2 bases from J, leaving 15 bases between. The CDR3 is CSANSGQPYNEQFF. The DNA of the CDR3 is TGCAGCGCCAATTCCGGACAGCCCTACAATGAGCAGTTCTTC.

This chain connects TRBV11-2 to TRBJ2-3, with TRBD2 matching over 7 bases. Trimming removed 0 bases from V and 3 bases from J; junction bases left unmatched: 12. Germline V lookup: CDR1 SGHAT, CDR2 FQNNGV. CDR3 length equals 18 residues. CDR3 nucleotide sequence: TGTGCCAGCAGCTTAGATCCCTATAGCGGGCACGGGACAGATACGCAGTATTTT. Translated, it gives CASSLDPYSGHGTDTQYF.

This rearrangement joins TRBV30 to TRBJ1-1; D ambiguous. CDR1 and CDR2 (germline): GTSNPN, SVGIG (reference sequence). This CDR3 comprises 14 residues. Trimming removed 2 bases at V and 4 bases at J, with 14 bases between. The DNA for the CDR3 is TGTGCCTGGAGTCGTCCCGGGGAGGGCACTGAAGCTTTCTTT. Translating it yields CAWSRPGEGTEAFF. Full variable domain (outside the CDR3, taken from reference TRBV30 and TRBJ1-1): SQTIHQWPATLVQPVGSPLSLECTVEGTSNPNLYWYRQAAGRGLQLLFYSVGIGQISSEVPQNLSASRPQDRQFILSSKKLLLSDSGFYLCAWSRPGEGTEAFFGQGTRLTVV.

This chain links TRBV30 with TRBJ1-6; no definite D call. The CDR3 is made up of 12 amino acids. Looked up from germline, CDR1 is GTSNPN and CDR2 is SVGIG (reference sequence). CDR3 residues: CASGVDNSPLHF. Here the CDR3 DNA reads TGTGCTTCGGGAGTCGACAATTCACCCCTCCACTTT.